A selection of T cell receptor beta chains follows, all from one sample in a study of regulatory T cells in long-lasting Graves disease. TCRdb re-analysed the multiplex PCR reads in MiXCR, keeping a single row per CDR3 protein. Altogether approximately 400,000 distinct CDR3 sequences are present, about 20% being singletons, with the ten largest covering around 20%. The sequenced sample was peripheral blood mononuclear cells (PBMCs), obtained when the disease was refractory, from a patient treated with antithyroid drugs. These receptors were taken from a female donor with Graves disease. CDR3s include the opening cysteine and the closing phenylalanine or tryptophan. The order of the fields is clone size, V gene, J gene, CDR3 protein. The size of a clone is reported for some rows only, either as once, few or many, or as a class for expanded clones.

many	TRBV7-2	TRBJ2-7	CASSSGPEQYF
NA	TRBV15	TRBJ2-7	CATSSTSGSYGQYF
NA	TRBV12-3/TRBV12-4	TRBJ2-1	CASSQTDRPNEQFF
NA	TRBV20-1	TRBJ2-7	CSVQSSGHYEQYF
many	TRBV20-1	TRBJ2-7	CSASIIAGLPYEQYF
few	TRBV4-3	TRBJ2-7	CASSQDWTSGTYEQYF
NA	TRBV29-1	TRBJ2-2	CSVWTDDTGELFF
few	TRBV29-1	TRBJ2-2	CSVDRRTGELFF
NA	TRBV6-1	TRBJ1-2	CASRRDRVNGYTF
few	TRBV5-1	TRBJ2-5	CASSSREAGGRETQYF
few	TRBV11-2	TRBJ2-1	CASSPWTSGRKTNYNEQFF
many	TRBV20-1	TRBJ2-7	CSATGLAGVGEQYF
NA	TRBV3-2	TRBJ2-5	CASSQGSGAREETQYF
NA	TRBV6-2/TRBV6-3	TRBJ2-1	CASSESGTSGRPPMINEQFF
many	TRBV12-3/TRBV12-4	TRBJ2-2	CASSPRGSGIGELFF
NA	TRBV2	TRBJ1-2	CAGTGTGYGYTF
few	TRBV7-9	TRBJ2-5	CASSGRQGAGETQYF
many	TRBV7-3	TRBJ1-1	CASSSTGVDTEAFF
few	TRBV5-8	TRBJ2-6	CASSPSGAGANVLTF
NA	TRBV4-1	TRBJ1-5	CASSDTGKGYQPQHF
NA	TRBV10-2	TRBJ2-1	CASSTRVGYNEQFF
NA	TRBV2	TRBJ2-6	CASRDRLDSGANVLTF
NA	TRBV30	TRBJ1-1	CACVPDQGAGEAFF